One T cell receptor beta chain is described in this entry. This entry belongs to a study of Ad26.COV2.S vaccination and SARS-CoV-2 variants. Trimming removed 4 bases from V and 5 bases from J, with 6 bases in between. The V gene's germline CDR1 is LGHDT and CDR2 YNNKEL (reference sequence). The length of the CDR3 is 12 residues. As for treatment: 15 to 20 received Ad26.COV2.S at low or high dose, single or two shots; about five received placebo; per-sample allocation not given. Samples were taken on day 63 after the first vaccine or placebo injection. The assay was immunoSEQ multiplex PCR, and TCRdb's table has in-frame clones only and misses some. Seen here are fewer than 400,000 clones, more than 70% observed once, and the top ten hold more than 1.5%.

The sample in question was peripheral blood, obtained in a trial of Ad26.COV2.S vaccine versus placebo. This TCR was recovered from a person aged 18-60 years who received the Ad26.COV2.S COVID-19 vaccine or a placebo. The chain joins TRBV3-1 (or the pseudogene TRBV3-2) to TRBJ2-1; D remains ambiguous. This CDR3 reads CASSRLNNEQFF. The CDR3 DNA reads TGTGCCAGCAGCCGTCTTAACAATGAGCAGTTCTTC.